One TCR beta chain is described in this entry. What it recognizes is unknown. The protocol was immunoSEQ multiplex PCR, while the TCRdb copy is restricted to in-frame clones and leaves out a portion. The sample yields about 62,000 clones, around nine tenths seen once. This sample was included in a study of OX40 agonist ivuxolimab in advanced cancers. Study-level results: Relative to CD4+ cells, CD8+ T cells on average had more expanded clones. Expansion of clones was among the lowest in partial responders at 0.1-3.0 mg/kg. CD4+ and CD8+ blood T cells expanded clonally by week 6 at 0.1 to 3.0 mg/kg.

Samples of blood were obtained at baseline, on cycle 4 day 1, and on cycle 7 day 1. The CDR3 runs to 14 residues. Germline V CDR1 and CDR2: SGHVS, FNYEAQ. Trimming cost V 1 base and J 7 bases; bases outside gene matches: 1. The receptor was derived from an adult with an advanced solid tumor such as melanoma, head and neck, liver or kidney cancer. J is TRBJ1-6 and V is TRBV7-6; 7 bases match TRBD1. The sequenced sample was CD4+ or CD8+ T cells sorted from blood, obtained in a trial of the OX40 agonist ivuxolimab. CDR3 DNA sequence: TGTGCCAGCAGCTTAGAGGGGGCCAATTCACCCCTCCACTTT. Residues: CASSLEGANSPLHF.